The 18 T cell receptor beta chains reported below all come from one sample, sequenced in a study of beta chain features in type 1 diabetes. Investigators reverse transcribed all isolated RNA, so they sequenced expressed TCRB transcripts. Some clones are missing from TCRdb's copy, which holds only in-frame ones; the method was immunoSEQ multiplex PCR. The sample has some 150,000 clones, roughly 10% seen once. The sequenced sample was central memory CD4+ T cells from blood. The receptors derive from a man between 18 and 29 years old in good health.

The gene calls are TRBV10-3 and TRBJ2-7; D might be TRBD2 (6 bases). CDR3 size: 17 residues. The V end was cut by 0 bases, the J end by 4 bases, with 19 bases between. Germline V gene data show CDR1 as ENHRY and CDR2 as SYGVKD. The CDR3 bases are TGTGCCATCAGTGAGTCTACTCGCTCGGGAGAGGGGTACGAGCAGTACTTC. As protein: CAISESTRSGEGYEQYF.

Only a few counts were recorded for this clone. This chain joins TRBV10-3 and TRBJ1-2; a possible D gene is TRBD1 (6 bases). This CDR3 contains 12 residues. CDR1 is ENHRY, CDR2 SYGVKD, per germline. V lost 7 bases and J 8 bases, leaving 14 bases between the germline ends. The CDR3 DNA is TGTGCCATCACTGAACAGGGAGGCGGCTACACCTTC. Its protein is CAITEQGGGYTF.

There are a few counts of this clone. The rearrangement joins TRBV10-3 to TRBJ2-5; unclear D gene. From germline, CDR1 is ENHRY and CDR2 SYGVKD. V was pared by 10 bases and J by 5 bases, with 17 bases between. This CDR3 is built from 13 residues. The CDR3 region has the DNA TGTGCCACCATGGCCGGATTCTCGGAGACCCAGTACTTC. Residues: CATMAGFSETQYF.

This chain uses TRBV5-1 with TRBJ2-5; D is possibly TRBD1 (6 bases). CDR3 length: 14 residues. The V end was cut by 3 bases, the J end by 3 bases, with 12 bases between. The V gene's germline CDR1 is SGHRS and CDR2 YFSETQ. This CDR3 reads CASSWGQGKETQYF. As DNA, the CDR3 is TGCGCCAGCAGCTGGGGCCAGGGGAAAGAGACCCAGTACTTC.

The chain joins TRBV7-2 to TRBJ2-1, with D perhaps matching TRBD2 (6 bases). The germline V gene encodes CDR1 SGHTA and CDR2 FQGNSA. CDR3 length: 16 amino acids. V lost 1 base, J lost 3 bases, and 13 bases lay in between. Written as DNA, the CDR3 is TGTGCCAGCAGCTTAGGATCTAGCGCCCACTACAATGAGCAGTTCTTC. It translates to CASSLGSSAHYNEQFF.

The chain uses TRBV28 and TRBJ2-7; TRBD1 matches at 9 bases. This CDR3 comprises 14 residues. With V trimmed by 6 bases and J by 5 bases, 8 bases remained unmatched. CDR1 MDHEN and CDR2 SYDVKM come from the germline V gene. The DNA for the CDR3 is TGTGCCAGCAGCCCGGGACAGGGTCTGGACGAGCAGTACTTC. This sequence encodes CASSPGQGLDEQYF.

CDR3 loop: CASGLSYNEQFF. The CDR3 bases are TGTGCCTCGGGTCTATCCTACAATGAGCAGTTCTTC. The chain is built from TRBV10-3 and TRBJ2-1; no reliable D call. CDR1 is ENHRY, CDR2 SYGVKD, per germline. This CDR3 is built from 12 residues. Trimming cost V 11 bases and J 1 base, with 9 bases left between them.

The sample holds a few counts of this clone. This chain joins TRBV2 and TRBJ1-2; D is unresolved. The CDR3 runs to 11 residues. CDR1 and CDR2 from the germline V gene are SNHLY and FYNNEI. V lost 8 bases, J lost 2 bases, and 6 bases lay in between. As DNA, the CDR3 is TGTGCCAGCGCCCTGAACTATGGCTACACCTTC. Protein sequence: CASALNYGYTF.

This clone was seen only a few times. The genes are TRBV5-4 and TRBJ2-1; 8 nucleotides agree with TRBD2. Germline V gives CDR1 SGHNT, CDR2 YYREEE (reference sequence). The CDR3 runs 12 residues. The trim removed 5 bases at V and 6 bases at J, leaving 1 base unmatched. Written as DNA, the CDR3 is TGTGCCAGCAGGGGGACTAGCAATGAGCAGTTCTTC. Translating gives CASRGTSNEQFF.

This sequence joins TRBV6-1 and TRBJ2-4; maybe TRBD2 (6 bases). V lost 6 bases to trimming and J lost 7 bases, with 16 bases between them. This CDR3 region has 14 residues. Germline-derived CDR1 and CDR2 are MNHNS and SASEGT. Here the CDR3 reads CASRLATGPNIQYF. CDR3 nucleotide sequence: TGTGCCAGCAGACTAGCCACAGGCCCCAACATTCAGTACTTC.

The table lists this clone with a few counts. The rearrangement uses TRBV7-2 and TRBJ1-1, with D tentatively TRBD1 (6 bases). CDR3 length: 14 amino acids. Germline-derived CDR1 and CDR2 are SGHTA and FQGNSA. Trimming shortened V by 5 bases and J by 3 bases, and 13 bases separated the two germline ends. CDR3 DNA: TGTGCCAGCAGCCCCCTGAACAGGGACACTGAAGCTTTCTTT. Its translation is CASSPLNRDTEAFF.

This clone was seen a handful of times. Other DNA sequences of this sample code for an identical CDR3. CDR3 region: CASSLVARRAQETQYF. In DNA, the CDR3 is TGTGCCAGCAGCTTAGTGGCTCGGCGGGCCCAAGAGACCCAGTACTTC. The rearrangement links TRBV7-2 to TRBJ2-5; TRBD2 might be the D (5 bases). With 1 base removed from V and 1 base from J, the gap between germline ends came to 13 bases. The CDR3 covers 16 residues. Germline CDR1 and CDR2: SGHTA and FQGNSA.

The CDR3 is CASSPGDNRYEQFF. The CDR3 DNA sequence: TGCGCCAGCAGCCCGGGGGACAACCGGTATGAGCAGTTCTTC. The chain is built from TRBV5-1 and TRBJ2-1, with D perhaps being TRBD1 or TRBD2 (6 bases each). Germline values: CDR1 SGHRS, CDR2 YFSETQ. The V gene lost 4 bases and the J gene lost 8 bases, with 16 bases spanning the gap. This CDR3 has 14 residues.

CDR3 amino acids: CASSSGSLSGANVLTF. In DNA, the CDR3 is TGCGCCAGCAGCTCAGGGTCGCTCTCTGGGGCCAACGTCCTGACTTTC. This chain joins TRBV5-1 and TRBJ2-6; possibly TRBD1 for D (5 bases). The CDR3 spans 16 residues. In germline, CDR1 is SGHRS, CDR2 YFSETQ. Trimming pared 3 bases from V and 0 bases from J, leaving 10 bases between.

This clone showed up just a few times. The CDR3 DNA sequence: TGTGCCAGCAGTGGGGGACTAGCGTTCAATGAGCAGTTCTTC. Its protein is CASSGGLAFNEQFF. This sequence joins TRBV6-4 and TRBJ2-1; TRBD2 matches 10 bases. With V trimmed by 4 bases and J by 6 bases, 3 bases remained unmatched. Germline-derived CDR1 and CDR2 are MRHNA and SNTAGT. The CDR3 is 14 residues long.

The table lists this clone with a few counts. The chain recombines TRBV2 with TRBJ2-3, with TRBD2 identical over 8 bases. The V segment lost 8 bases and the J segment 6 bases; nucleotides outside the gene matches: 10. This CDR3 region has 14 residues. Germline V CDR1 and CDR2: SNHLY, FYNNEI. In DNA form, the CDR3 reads TGTGCCAGCGGGGCGGGAGGATCGGAGGATACGCAGTATTTT. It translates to CASGAGGSEDTQYF.

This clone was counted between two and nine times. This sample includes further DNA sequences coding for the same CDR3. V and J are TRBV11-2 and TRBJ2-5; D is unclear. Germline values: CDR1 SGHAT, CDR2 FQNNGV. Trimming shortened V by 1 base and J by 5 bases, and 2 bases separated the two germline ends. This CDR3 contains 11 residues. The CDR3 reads CASSLVETQYF. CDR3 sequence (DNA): TGTGCCAGCAGCTTAGTGGAGACCCAGTACTTC.

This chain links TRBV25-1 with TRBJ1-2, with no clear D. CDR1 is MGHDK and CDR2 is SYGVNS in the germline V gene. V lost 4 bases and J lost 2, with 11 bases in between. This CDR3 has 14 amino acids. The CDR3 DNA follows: TGTGCCAGCAGTGCTATACAAAGGAACTATGGCTACACCTTC. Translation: CASSAIQRNYGYTF.